The present TCR beta chain was sequenced within a study of blood T cell repertoires in COVID-19. Study-wide context: Sources were T cells, B-cell-depleted T cells, or PBMCs; the material itself was cDNA or gDNA.

This CDR3 contains 15 residues. V lost 3 bases, J lost 0 bases, and 1 base stayed unmatched. CDR1 and CDR2 from the germline V gene are KGHSH and LQKENI. Sequencing used immunoSEQ multiplex PCR; TCRdb keeps in-frame clones, though not all of them. The sample includes about 280,000 clones, roughly 86% seen only once; the top ten take 9% to 9.5%. The genes are TRBV18 and TRBJ2-2; 7 bases fit TRBD1. Sample: peripheral blood. This receptor was taken from a man between 18 and 29 years old with active or convalescent COVID-19. CDR3 sequence reads: CASSPGTANTGELFF. The CDR3 region has the DNA TGTGCCAGCTCACCGGGGACAGCGAACACCGGGGAGCTGTTTTTT.